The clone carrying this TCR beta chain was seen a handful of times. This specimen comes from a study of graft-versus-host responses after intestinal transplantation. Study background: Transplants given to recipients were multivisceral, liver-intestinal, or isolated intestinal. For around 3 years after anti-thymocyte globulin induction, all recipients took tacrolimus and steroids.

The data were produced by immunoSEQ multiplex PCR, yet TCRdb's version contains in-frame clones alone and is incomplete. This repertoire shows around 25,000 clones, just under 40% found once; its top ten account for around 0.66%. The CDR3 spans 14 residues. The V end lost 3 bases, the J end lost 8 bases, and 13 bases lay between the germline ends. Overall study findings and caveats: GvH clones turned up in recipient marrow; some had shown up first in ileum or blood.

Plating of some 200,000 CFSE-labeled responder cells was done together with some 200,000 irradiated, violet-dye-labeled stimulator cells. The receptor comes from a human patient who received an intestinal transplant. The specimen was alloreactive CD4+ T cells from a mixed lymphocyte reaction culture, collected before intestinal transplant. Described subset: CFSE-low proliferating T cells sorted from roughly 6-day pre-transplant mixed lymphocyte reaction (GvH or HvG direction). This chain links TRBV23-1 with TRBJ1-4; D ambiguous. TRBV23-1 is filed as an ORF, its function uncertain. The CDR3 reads CASSHCRGSEKLFF. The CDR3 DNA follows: TGCGCCAGCAGTCATTGCCGGGGATCGGAAAAACTGTTTTTT.